One sample yielded the 24 T cell receptor beta chains listed below, sequenced in a study of early T cells in non-severe SARS-CoV-2 infection. TCRdb analysed the 5' RACE reads with MiXCR anew, one entry per CDR3 protein. The profile shows 40,000 to 60,000 distinct CDR3 sequences, around 6% of them singletons. The starting material was whole blood, obtained at baseline. These receptor sequences come from an adult who was a healthcare worker with PCR-confirmed SARS-CoV-2 infection or an uninfected control (not recorded which).

Only a few counts were recorded for this clonotype. CDR3 loop: CASSLAGDSSYNSPLHF. CDR3 DNA: TGTGCCAGCAGCTTAGCGGGGGACAGCTCCTATAATTCACCCCTCCACTTT. V and J are TRBV7-9 and TRBJ1-6; 7 nucleotides match TRBD1. Per germline, CDR1 SEHNR and CDR2 FQNEAQ (reference sequence). Trimming cost V 0 bases and J 0 bases; bases outside gene matches: 2. The CDR3 spans 17 residues.

This clonotype was seen repeatedly, ten times or more. The genes are TRBV5-1 and TRBJ2-7, with a tentative D call TRBD2 (5 bases). The CDR3 contains 15 residues. V was cut by 0 bases and J by 3 bases, with 13 bases left in between. CDR1 and CDR2 from the germline V gene are SGHRS and YFSETQ. The CDR3 spells CASSLAGGGGYEQYF. In nucleotides, the CDR3 is TGCGCCAGCAGCTTGGCGGGCGGAGGTGGCTACGAGCAGTACTTC. Based on the CDR3 plus reference TRBV5-1 and TRBJ2-7, the full variable domain is KAGVTQTPRYLIKTRGQQVTLSCSPISGHRSVSWYQQTPGQGLQFLFEYFSETQRNKGNFPGRFSGRQFSNSRSEMNVSTLELGDSALYLCASSLAGGGGYEQYFGPGTRLTVT.

This clonotype showed up just a few times. CDR3 nucleotides: TGTGCCAGCAGCTACGGCTACGAGCAGTACTTC. Protein sequence: CASSYGYEQYF. The gene calls are TRBV11-2 and TRBJ2-7; unclear D gene. The V end was cut by 4 bases, the J end by 3 bases, with 4 bases between. The CDR3 runs 11 residues. Germline CDR1 and CDR2: SGHAT and FQNNGV.

This clonotype was seen ten or more times. V is TRBV4-3 and J is TRBJ1-2; D gene unclear. Trimming removed 1 base from V and 5 bases from J, with 17 bases in between. Germline V gives CDR1 LGHNA, CDR2 YSLEER. This CDR3 has 16 amino acids. CDR3 sequence: CASSQGRTPEHYGYTF. CDR3 DNA sequence: TGCGCCAGCAGCCAAGGAAGGACCCCGGAACATTATGGCTACACCTTC.

Ten or more counts support this clonotype. The chain links TRBV19 to TRBJ1-5; D is possibly TRBD1 (5 bases). Germline V gene data show CDR1 as LNHDA and CDR2 as SQIVND (reference sequence). CDR3 length: 16 residues. Trimming took off 7 bases at V and 7 bases at J, with 23 bases between the two ends. CDR3: CASTLSAGQGWQPQHF. CDR3 bases: TGTGCCAGTACCTTATCGGCGGGGCAGGGATGGCAGCCCCAGCATTTT.

This clonotype was recorded many times. The V call is TRBV18, the J call TRBJ1-2; weak D call: TRBD1 (6 bases). Per the germline V gene, CDR1 is KGHSH and CDR2 is LQKENI. V dropped 3 bases and J dropped 7 bases, with 15 bases sitting between them. The length of the CDR3 is 14 residues. The CDR3 DNA follows: TGTGCCAGCTCACCCGAAACAGGGTTCCGTGGCTACACCTTC. This codes for CASSPETGFRGYTF. The entire variable domain, with the rest obtained from reference TRBV18 and TRBJ1-2, is as follows: NAGVMQNPRHLVRRRGQEARLRCSPMKGHSHVYWYRQLPEEGLKFMVYLQKENIIDESGMPKERFSAEFPKEGPSILRIQQVVRGDSAAYFCASSPETGFRGYTFGSGTRLTVV.

This clonotype was counted between two and nine times. DNA for the CDR3: TGTGCCAGCAGCCCCGTGGTCCTGGGGGGCTACACCTTC. Its protein product is CASSPVVLGGYTF. J is TRBJ1-2 and V is TRBV7-6; D remains ambiguous. From germline, CDR1 is SGHVS and CDR2 FNYEAQ. The V and J ends lost 5 bases and 8 bases respectively, with 15 bases between them. The CDR3 runs 13 residues.

The chain employs TRBV7-2 and TRBJ2-1; possible D gene TRBD1, 6 bases. Germline V CDR1 and CDR2: SGHTA, FQGNSA. Trimming cost V 0 bases and J 2 bases, with 14 bases left between them. There are 17 residues in the CDR3. DNA of the CDR3: TGTGCCAGCAGCTTAGCATGGGACATTTCTGCCTACAATGAGCAGTTCTTC. Protein: CASSLAWDISAYNEQFF.

This clonotype was counted only a few times. The chain is built from TRBV5-1 and TRBJ2-7, with D hard to call. Germline V gene data show CDR1 as SGHRS and CDR2 as YFSETQ. The CDR3 totals 14 residues. V lost 7 bases, J lost 5 bases, and 19 bases lay in between. The CDR3 protein is CASAPAPGWNEQYF. The CDR3 region has the DNA TGCGCCAGCGCCCCAGCTCCTGGGTGGAACGAGCAGTACTTC.

This clonotype was picked up a small number of times. The gene calls are TRBV6-5 and TRBJ1-2, with D hard to call. Trimming pared 2 bases from V and 2 bases from J, leaving 9 bases between. Germline assignment: CDR1 MNHEY and CDR2 SVGAGI. The CDR3 extends over 14 amino acids. The CDR3 DNA reads TGTGCCAGCAGTTACGCCGCCTTCAACTATGGCTACACCTTC. Protein: CASSYAAFNYGYTF.

This clonotype was seen at least ten times. The V call is TRBV6-5, the J call TRBJ1-1; 7 bases match TRBD1. Looked up from germline, CDR1 is MNHEY and CDR2 is SVGAGI. V gave up 8 bases and J gave up 9 bases; unmatched junction bases: 6. This CDR3 spans 11 amino acids. The CDR3 reads CASGPGQKAFF. Here the CDR3 DNA reads TGTGCCAGCGGTCCGGGACAGAAAGCTTTCTTT.

This clonotype was observed at least ten times. This chain joins TRBV23-1 and TRBJ2-7; no clear D. TRBV23-1 is assigned to the ORF class and has an uncertain function. The CDR3 loop spans 13 amino acids. Trimming stripped 8 bases from V and 3 bases from J, with 14 bases between. The CDR3: CASLNDTGYEQYF. For the CDR3, the DNA is TGCGCCAGCCTCAACGACACCGGCTACGAGCAGTACTTC.

This clonotype was recorded at least ten times. This sequence joins TRBV29-1 and TRBJ2-2; D remains ambiguous. Germline V lookup: CDR1 SQVTM, CDR2 ANQGSEA. CDR3 length equals 13 residues. With 5 bases removed from V and 7 bases from J, the gap between germline ends came to 14 bases. Here the CDR3 DNA reads TGCAGCGTTAAGACTGGGAATAGCGGGGAGCTGTTTTTT. Translation: CSVKTGNSGELFF.

This clonotype was counted many times. The genes are TRBV20-1 and TRBJ2-7; 10 positions match TRBD1. V gave up 3 bases and J gave up 1 base; unmatched junction bases: 3. In germline, CDR1 is DFQATT, CDR2 SNEGSKA (reference sequence). The CDR3 consists of 14 residues. The CDR3 spells CSASRDRGSYEQYF. The CDR3 nucleotides read TGCAGTGCTAGCCGGGACAGGGGTTCCTACGAGCAGTACTTC.

This clonotype was seen at least ten times. The chain employs TRBV4-2 and TRBJ2-4, with D possibly matching TRBD1 (5 bases). The germline V gene has CDR1 LGHNA and CDR2 YNFKEQ. Trimming pared 1 base from V and 1 base from J, leaving 5 bases between. The CDR3 runs to 14 residues. DNA for the CDR3: TGTGCCAGCAGCCAAGCAGGGGCCAAAAACATTCAGTACTTC. Its protein is CASSQAGAKNIQYF.

This clonotype has more than one count but fewer than ten. This chain joins TRBV20-1 and TRBJ2-3, with D possibly TRBD2 on 6 matching bases. V lost 5 bases to trimming and J lost 6 bases, with 15 bases between them. There are 13 residues in the CDR3. Germline V gives CDR1 DFQATT, CDR2 SNEGSKA (reference sequence). The CDR3 coding sequence is TGCAGTGCTCGGGCTGTGGGAGGCGATACGCAGTATTTT. Its protein is CSARAVGGDTQYF.

The rearrangement links TRBV5-4 to TRBJ1-2; D perhaps matches TRBD1 (5 bases). V was cut by 4 bases and J by 4 bases, with 14 bases left in between. The CDR3 contains 14 residues. CDR1 is SGHNT, CDR2 YYREEE, per germline (reference sequence). CDR3 loop: CASSRVGDLYGYTF. The DNA of the CDR3 is TGTGCCAGCAGCCGAGTAGGGGACCTCTATGGCTACACCTTC.

This clonotype was seen a handful of times. The DNA of the CDR3 is TGTGCCAGCAACTCCCAGGCAGCAGCTAACTATGGCTACACCTTC. Translation gives CASNSQAAANYGYTF. This chain joins TRBV12-3 or TRBV12-4 and TRBJ1-2; D not certain. The CDR3 extends over 15 amino acids. The V and J ends lost 7 bases and 0 bases respectively, with 15 bases between them.

The chain employs TRBV6-6 and TRBJ1-2, with D unclear. The CDR3 runs 13 residues. Trimming left V 6 bases short and J 3 bases short, with 11 bases between. Germline assignment: CDR1 MNHNY and CDR2 SVGAGI (reference sequence). CDR3 sequence (DNA): TGTGCCAGCAGCCGAGGTTTCTACTATGGCTACACCTTC. This encodes CASSRGFYYGYTF.

This clonotype came up a few times. The chain joins TRBV6-1 to TRBJ1-2, with TRBD1 matching over 9 bases. Losses at the gene ends were 8 bases for V and 7 bases for J; bases not matched to a gene: 14. Germline-derived CDR1 and CDR2 are MNHNS and SASEGT. The length of the CDR3 is 15 residues. The CDR3 loop is CASYGTGQVTAGYTF. The CDR3 coding sequence is TGTGCCAGCTACGGGACAGGGCAAGTTACAGCTGGCTACACCTTC.

This clonotype was seen many times. The chain joins TRBV12-3 or TRBV12-4 to TRBJ1-2; D is uncertain. Between the trimmed V and J ends, which lost 8 bases and 4 bases, there was a span of 20 bases. The CDR3 sequence is 15 residues long. CDR3 sequence: CASGFNSAGGYGYTF. In DNA, the CDR3 is TGTGCCAGCGGCTTTAATTCCGCCGGCGGCTATGGCTACACCTTC.

This clonotype has at least ten counts. Written as DNA, the CDR3 is TGTGCCAGCAGCCGAGAGGGCAATCAGCCCCAGCATTTT. This gives the protein CASSREGNQPQHF. The rearrangement joins TRBV6-2 or TRBV6-3 to TRBJ1-5; no reliable D call. The CDR3 contains 13 residues. From germline, CDR1 is MNHEY and CDR2 SVGEGT. V gave up 6 bases and J gave up 2 bases, with 8 bases separating them.

This clonotype was observed a handful of times. The chain uses TRBV4-3 and TRBJ2-1; D is undetermined. The V gene lost 1 base and the J gene lost 4 bases, with 14 bases spanning the gap. The germline CDR1 and CDR2 sequences are LGHNA and YSLEER. This CDR3 has 16 amino acids. The CDR3 bases are TGCGCCAGCAGCCAAGGTGGCCCCTCGGCTTACAATGAGCAGTTCTTC. It yields the protein CASSQGGPSAYNEQFF.

The J gene is TRBJ1-2, the V gene TRBV6-1; D not certain. V dropped 6 bases and J dropped 4 bases, with 12 bases sitting between them. This CDR3 has 13 residues. Germline V lookup: CDR1 MNHNS, CDR2 SASEGT. This chain's CDR3 is CASSLDLFYGYTF. The CDR3 nucleotides are TGTGCCAGCAGCCTGGACCTATTCTATGGCTACACCTTC.